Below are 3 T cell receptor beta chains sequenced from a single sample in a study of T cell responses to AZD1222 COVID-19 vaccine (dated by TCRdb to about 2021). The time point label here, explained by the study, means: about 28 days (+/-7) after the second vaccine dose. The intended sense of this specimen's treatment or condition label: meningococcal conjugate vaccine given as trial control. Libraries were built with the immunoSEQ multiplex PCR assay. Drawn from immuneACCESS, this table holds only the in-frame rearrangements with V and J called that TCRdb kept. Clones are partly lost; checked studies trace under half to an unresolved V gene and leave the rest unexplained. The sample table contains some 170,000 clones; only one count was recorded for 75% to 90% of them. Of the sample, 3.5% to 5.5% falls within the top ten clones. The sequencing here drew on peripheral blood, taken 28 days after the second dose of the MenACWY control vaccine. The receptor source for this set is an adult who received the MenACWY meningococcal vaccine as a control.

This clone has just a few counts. The CDR3 is CASSLRNQPQHF. The CDR3 DNA reads TGTGCCAGCAGTTTGAGGAATCAGCCCCAGCATTTT. The chain employs TRBV28 and TRBJ1-5; D is unresolved. This CDR3 is built from 12 residues. The germline CDR1 and CDR2 sequences are MDHEN and SYDVKM. The V gene lost 3 bases and the J gene lost 4 bases, with 4 bases spanning the gap.

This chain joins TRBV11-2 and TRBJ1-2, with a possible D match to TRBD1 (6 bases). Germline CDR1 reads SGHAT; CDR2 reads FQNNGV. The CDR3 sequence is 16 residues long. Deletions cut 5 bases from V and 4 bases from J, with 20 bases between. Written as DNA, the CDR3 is TGTGCCAGCAGCCTCTTAGGGGGGCATCAAGGCTATGGCTACACCTTC. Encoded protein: CASSLLGGHQGYGYTF.

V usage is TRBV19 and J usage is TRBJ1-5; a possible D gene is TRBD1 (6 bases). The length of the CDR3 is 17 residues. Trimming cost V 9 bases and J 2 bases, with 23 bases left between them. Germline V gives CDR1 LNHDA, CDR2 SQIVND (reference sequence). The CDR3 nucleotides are TGTGCCAGCACCCGGGGTGGAGGGGGTATGGGCAATCAGCCCCAGCATTTT. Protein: CASTRGGGGMGNQPQHF.